Below are 8 T cell receptor beta chains sequenced from a single sample in a study of early T cells in non-severe SARS-CoV-2 infection. In TCRdb, the 5' RACE reads were re-called with MiXCR into one record per CDR3 protein. The sample yields some 64,000 distinct CDR3 sequences, approximately 13% seen once. Material for sequencing was whole blood. The receptors come from an adult who was a healthcare worker with PCR-confirmed SARS-CoV-2 infection or an uninfected control (not recorded which).

This chain links TRBV12-3 or TRBV12-4 with TRBJ1-5; D is possibly TRBD1 (6 bases). Trimming removed 5 bases at V and 2 bases at J, with 10 bases between. This CDR3 has 14 residues. CDR3 region: CASSTGLGNQPQHF. The DNA for the CDR3 is TGTGCCAGCAGTACAGGGCTAGGCAATCAGCCCCAGCATTTT.

This clonotype appeared once. This rearrangement joins TRBV20-1 to TRBJ1-2, with TRBD1 matching over 11 bases. V trimming: 5 bases; J trimming: 5 bases; junction bases outside the gene matches: 4. Germline CDR1 DFQATT, CDR2 SNEGSKA (reference sequence). The CDR3 has 13 residues. The DNA of the CDR3 is TGCAGTGCTCCCGGGACAGGGGGTTATGGCTACACCTTC. This gives the protein CSAPGTGGYGYTF.

Comment on this clonotype: The CDR3 ends on some other residue instead of the conserved phenylalanine or tryptophan, so this is likely a read error. The J gene is TRBJ1-1, the V gene TRBV28; tentatively, D is TRBD1 (5 bases). In germline, CDR1 is MDHEN, CDR2 SYDVKM. Trimming stripped 6 bases from V and 0 bases from J, with 14 bases between. The CDR3 has 15 amino acids. The CDR3 reads CASRGPGGMNTEAFI. As DNA, the CDR3 is TGTGCCAGCAGGGGACCGGGAGGTATGAACACTGAAGCTTTCATC.

In this sample, this clonotype turned up many times. The genes are TRBV18 and TRBJ2-1; 12 bases line up with TRBD2. The trim removed 6 bases at V and 7 bases at J, leaving 4 bases unmatched. Germline V gene lookup returns CDR1 KGHSH and CDR2 LQKENI. CDR3 length: 14 amino acids. The CDR3 nucleotides read TGTGCCAGCTCCCCTAGCGGGGGGGGGAATGAGCAGTTCTTC. It yields the protein CASSPSGGGNEQFF.

The V call is TRBV29-1, the J call TRBJ2-5; D is ambiguous. The CDR3 runs 12 residues. Trimming removed 7 bases from V and 4 bases from J, with 13 bases in between. Germline CDR1 SQVTM, CDR2 ANQGSEA. The CDR3 region is CSGVGAGETQYF. The CDR3 coding sequence is TGCAGCGGGGTCGGAGCTGGAGAGACCCAGTACTTC.

This rearrangement joins TRBV27 to TRBJ2-5; D unclear. Per the germline V gene, CDR1 is MNHEY and CDR2 is SMNVEV (reference sequence). This CDR3 has 14 residues. The V gene lost 3 bases and the J gene lost 0 bases, with 8 bases spanning the gap. The CDR3, as DNA: TGTGCCAGCAGTTTGTGGGGAAACCAAGAGACCCAGTACTTC. This encodes CASSLWGNQETQYF.

This clonotype has at least ten counts. This chain links TRBV10-3 with TRBJ1-5; D is unresolved. V lost 4 bases, J lost 4 bases, and 14 bases lay in between. The germline gives CDR1 ENHRY, CDR2 SYGVKD. This CDR3 is built from 15 residues. The CDR3 is CAISGGGSGNQPQHF. The CDR3 nucleotides are TGTGCCATCAGTGGGGGAGGCTCTGGGAATCAGCCCCAGCATTTT.

This clonotype was counted only a few times. The chain has TRBV2 and TRBJ2-7, with D possibly being TRBD1 or TRBD2 (5 bases each). Deletions cut 5 bases from V and 6 bases from J, with 20 bases between. The CDR3 runs to 15 residues. Germline lookup yields CDR1 SNHLY and CDR2 FYNNEI. The CDR3 bases are TGTGCCAGCAGTTCCAACGGGGCGGTAAAAGCCGAGCAGTACTTC. This sequence encodes CASSSNGAVKAEQYF.